The source of this TCR beta chain is a study of identical twins. Study-level results: Fewer insertions were carried by abundant cord blood beta clonotypes, but none was seen in memory repertoires.

A note on this clonotype: Its antigen is not known.

TCRdb reprocessed the 5' RACE reads via MiXCR and lists one record per CDR3 protein. Of some 730,000 distinct CDR3 sequences listed, roughly 20% were seen once; the top ten hold about 12%. Trimming cost V 2 bases and J 0 bases; bases outside gene matches: 9. The CDR3 covers 19 residues. The germline CDR1 and CDR2 sequences are MGHRA and YSYEKL. These same records also appear under a second study, on T cells expressing NK-cell markers.

The sequence was collected from a young woman in good health. The material sequenced was PBMCs. This rearrangement joins TRBV4-1 to TRBJ2-1; 11 nucleotides match TRBD2. As DNA, the CDR3 is TGCGCCAGCAGCCAATTCACTAGCGGGAGCCCAAGCTCCTACAATGAGCAGTTCTTC. This gives the protein CASSQFTSGSPSSYNEQFF.